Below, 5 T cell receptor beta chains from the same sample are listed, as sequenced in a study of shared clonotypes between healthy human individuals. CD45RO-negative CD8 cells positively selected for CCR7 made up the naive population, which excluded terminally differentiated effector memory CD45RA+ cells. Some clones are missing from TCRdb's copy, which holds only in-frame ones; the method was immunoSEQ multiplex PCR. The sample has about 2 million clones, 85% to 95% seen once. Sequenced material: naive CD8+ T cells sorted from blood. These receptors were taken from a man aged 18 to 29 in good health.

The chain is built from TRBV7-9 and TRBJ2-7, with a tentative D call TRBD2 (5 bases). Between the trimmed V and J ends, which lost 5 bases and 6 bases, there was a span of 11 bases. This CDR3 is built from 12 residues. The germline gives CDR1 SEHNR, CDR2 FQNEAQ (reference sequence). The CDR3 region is CASSHFGSEQYF. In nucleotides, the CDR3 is TGTGCCAGCAGCCACTTTGGGAGCGAGCAGTACTTC.

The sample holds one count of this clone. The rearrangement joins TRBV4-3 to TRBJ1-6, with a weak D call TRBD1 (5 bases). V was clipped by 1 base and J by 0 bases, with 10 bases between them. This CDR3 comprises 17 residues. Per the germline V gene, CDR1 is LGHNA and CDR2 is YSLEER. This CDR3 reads CASSQARAGSYNSPLHF. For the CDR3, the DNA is TGCGCCAGCAGCCAAGCCAGGGCGGGCTCCTATAATTCACCCCTCCACTTT.

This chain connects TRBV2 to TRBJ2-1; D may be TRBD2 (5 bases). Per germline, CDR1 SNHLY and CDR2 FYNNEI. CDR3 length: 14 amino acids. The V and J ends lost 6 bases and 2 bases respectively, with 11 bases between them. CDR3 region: CASRGSITYNEQFF. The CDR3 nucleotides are TGTGCCAGCAGGGGGAGTATCACCTACAATGAGCAGTTCTTC. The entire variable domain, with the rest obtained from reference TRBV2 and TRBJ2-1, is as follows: EPEVTQTPSHQVTQMGQEVILRCVPISNHLYFYWYRQILGQKVEFLVSFYNNEISEKSEIFDDQFSVERPDGSNFTLKIRSTKLEDSAMYFCASRGSITYNEQFFGPGTRLTVL.

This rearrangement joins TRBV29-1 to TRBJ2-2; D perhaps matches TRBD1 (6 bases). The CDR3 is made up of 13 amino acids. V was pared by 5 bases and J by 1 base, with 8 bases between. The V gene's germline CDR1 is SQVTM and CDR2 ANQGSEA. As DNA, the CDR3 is TGCAGCGTTTACAGGGAGAACACCGGGGAGCTGTTTTTT. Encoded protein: CSVYRENTGELFF.

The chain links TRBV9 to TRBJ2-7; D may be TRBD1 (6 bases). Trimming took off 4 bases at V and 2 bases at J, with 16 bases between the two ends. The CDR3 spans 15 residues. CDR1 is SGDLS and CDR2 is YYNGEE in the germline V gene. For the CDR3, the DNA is TGTGCCAGCAGCTCCGGGACATCTCAGACCTACGAGCAGTACTTC. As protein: CASSSGTSQTYEQYF.